This T cell receptor beta chain was documented in a study of beta chain features in type 1 diabetes. Across the study: Examination of sorted cells across all samples involved 100 million or so cells. General study results and limits: Naive, central memory and Treg TCRB repertoires seemed to resemble each other more closely in patients than they did in healthy donors. When Type 1 diabetes patients were examined, their TCRB CDR3s proved moderately but significantly shorter in all four CD4+ subsets. Sequencing of cDNA might inflate the share of cells that strongly express TCR.

Every bit of the isolated RNA underwent reverse transcription, so sequencing read expressed TCRB transcripts. Generated by immunoSEQ multiplex PCR, the TCRdb table keeps only in-frame clones and is missing some. The sample records 50,000 to 55,000 clones, 63% being singletons. About this clone: Antigen: not known.

The V gene lost 1 base and the J gene lost 4 bases, with 7 bases spanning the gap. Per the germline V gene, CDR1 is LNHNV and CDR2 is YYDKDF (reference sequence). This CDR3 region has 14 residues. Per donor, one heparinised blood draw averaged around 120 mL. The chain joins TRBV15 to TRBJ2-2, with D hard to call. Sequencing input: stem cell memory CD4+ T cells from blood. This clonotype was sampled from a woman in her thirties with type 1 diabetes. CDR3 in amino acids: CATSRVTGTGELFF. In DNA, the CDR3 is TGTGCCACCAGCAGAGTAACGGGCACCGGGGAGCTGTTTTTT.